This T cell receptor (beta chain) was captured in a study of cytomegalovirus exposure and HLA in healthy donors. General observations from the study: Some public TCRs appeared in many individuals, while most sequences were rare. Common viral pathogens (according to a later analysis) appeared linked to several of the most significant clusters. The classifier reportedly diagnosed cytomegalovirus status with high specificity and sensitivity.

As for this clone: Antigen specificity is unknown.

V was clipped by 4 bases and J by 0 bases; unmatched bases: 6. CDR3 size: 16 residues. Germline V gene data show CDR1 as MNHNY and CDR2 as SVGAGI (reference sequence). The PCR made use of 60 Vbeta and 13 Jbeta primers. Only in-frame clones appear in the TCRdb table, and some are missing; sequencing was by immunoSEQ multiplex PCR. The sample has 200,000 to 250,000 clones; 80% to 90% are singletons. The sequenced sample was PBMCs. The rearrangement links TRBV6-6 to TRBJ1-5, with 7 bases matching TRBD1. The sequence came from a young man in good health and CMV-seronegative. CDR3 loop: CASSSKGANSNQPQHF. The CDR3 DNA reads TGTGCCAGCAGTTCCAAGGGGGCCAATAGCAATCAGCCCCAGCATTTT.